This TCR beta chain was observed in a study of T cell changes during pregnancy in multiple sclerosis. This table comes from immunoSEQ multiplex PCR, and its TCRdb copy is limited to in-frame clones, with some not included. This table has roughly 45,000 clones, approximately 87% appearing once. The trim removed 2 bases at V and 7 bases at J, leaving 4 bases unmatched. The CDR3 spans 15 residues. Germline loops: CDR1 SGHAT, CDR2 FQDESV (reference sequence). The source is a female donor in good health, enrolled as a control in a pregnancy study. The sample consisted of peripheral blood, taken in the first trimester of pregnancy. The chain combines TRBV11-1 with TRBJ2-1; 11 bases are shared with TRBD2. CDR3 residues: CASSLLLAGENEQFF. CDR3 DNA sequence: TGTGCCAGCAGCTTACTACTAGCGGGAGAAAATGAGCAGTTCTTC.